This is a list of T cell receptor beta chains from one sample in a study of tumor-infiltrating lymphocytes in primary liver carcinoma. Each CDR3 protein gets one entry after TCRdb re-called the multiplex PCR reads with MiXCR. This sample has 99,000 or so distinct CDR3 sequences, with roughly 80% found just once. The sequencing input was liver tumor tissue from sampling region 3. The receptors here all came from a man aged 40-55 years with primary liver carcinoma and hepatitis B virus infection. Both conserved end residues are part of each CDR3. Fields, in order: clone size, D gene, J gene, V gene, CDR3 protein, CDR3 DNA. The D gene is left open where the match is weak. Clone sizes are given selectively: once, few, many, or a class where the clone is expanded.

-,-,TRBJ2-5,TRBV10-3,CAISESEGVAETQYF,TGTGCCATCAGTGAGTCTGAGGGGGTGGCAGAGACCCAGTACTTC
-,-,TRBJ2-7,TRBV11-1,CAGRLTGSGEYEQYF,TGTGCCGGCAGGTTAACGGGATCTGGAGAATACGAGCAGTACTTC
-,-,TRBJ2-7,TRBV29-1,CSVEGGHEHYF,TGCAGTGTTGAAGGGGGTCATGAGCATTACTTC
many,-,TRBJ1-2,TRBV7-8,CASSLASTRIANYGYTF,TGTGCCAGCAGCTTAGCGTCTACTAGGATCGCTAACTATGGCTACACCTTC
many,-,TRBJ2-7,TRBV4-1,CASSQETPVDEQYF,TGCGCCAGCAGCCAAGAGACCCCTGTTGACGAGCAGTACTTC
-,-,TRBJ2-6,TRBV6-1,CASSARDTISEAKVLTF,TGTGCCAGCAGTGCCCGGGACACAATCTCTGAGGCCAAGGTCCTGACTTTC
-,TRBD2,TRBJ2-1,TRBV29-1,CSVGLEGGFYSQQFF,TGCAGCGTTGGACTAGAGGGAGGGTTCTACAGTCAGCAGTTCTTC
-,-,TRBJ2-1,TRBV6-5,CASSYSTGWVSYNEQFF,TGTGCCAGCAGTTACTCCACGGGGTGGGTGTCCTACAATGAGCAGTTTTTC
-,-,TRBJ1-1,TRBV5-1,CASSLFFRETNTEVFF,TGCGCCAGCAGCTTGTTTTTTCGGGAGACAAACACTGAAGTTTTCTTT
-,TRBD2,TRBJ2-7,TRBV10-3,CVTSYGTSDSYEQYF,TGTGTCACCAGCTACGGGACTAGCGACTCCTACGAGCAGTACTTC
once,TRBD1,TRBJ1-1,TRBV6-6,CASSTGGNIDAFF,TGTGCCAGCAGCACAGGGGGGAATATTGACGCTTTCTTT
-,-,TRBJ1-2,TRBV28,CDRSLMVTYGYTF,TGTGACAGAAGTCTAATGGTCACCTATGGCTACACCTTC
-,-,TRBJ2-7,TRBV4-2,CASSQDRQEQYF,TGTGCCAGCAGTCAAGATCGGCAGGAGCAGTACTTC
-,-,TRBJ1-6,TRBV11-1,CASRWTLVSSLHF,TGTGCCAGCAGATGGACACTGGTTTCATCCCTCCACTTT
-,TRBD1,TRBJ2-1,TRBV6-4,CVSSDQGAAYNKQFF,TGTGTCAGCAGTGACCAGGGGGCGGCCTACAATAAGCAGTTCTTC
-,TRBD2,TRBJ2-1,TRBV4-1,CASSQNRGGRARVRNEQFF,TGCGCCAGCAGTCAAAACCGAGGAGGGAGGGCAAGGGTTCGCAATGAGCAGTTCTTC
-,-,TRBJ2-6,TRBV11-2,CASSLPSGANILTF,TGTGCCAGCAGCTTACCCTCTGGAGCCAACATTCTGACTTTC
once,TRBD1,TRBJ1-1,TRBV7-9,CANSLRDSDTEAFF,TGTGCCAATAGCTTACGGGACAGCGACACTGAAGCTTTCTTT
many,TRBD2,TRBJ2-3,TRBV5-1,CASSAGLAGGADTQYF,TGCGCCAGCAGCGCGGGACTAGCGGGAGGAGCGGATACGCAGTATTTT
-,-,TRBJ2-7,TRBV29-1,CSVLAPGTSSYKQYF,TGCAGCGTCCTAGCTCCGGGGACGAGCTCCTACAAGCAGTACTTC
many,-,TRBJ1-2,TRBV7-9,CASNLGGASGYTF,TGTGCCAGCAACTTGGGGGGCGCGAGTGGCTACACCTTC
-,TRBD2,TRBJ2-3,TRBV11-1,CASSVSPAGGVDMQYF,TGTGCCAGCAGCGTCAGCCCAGCGGGAGGGGTGGATATGCAGTATTTT
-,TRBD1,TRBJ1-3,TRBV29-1,CSVGGGTVMNAIYF,TGCAGTGTTGGGGGGGGGACAGTGATGAACGCTATATATTTT
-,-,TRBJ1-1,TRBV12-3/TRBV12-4,CVSNPPRASTEAFF,TGTGTCAGCAATCCCCCCAGGGCAAGCACTGAAGCTTTCTTT
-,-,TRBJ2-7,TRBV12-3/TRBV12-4,CASSLGGVREQYF,TGTGCCAGCAGTTTAGGGGGGGTCAGGGAGCAGTACTTC
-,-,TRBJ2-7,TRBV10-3,CPISESVQPIRRAYEQYF,TGTCCCATCAGTGAGTCGGTCCAGCCGATCCGTAGAGCCTACGAGCAGTACTTC
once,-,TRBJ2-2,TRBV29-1,CSVSEQGFTGELFF,TGCAGCGTTTCGGAGCAGGGATTCACCGGGGAGCTGTTTTTT
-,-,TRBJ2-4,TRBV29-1,CSGLGGQKNIHYF,TGCAGCGGATTAGGTGGGCAGAAGAACATCCACTACTTC
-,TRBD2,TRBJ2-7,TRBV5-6,CANSRTSGSLYEQYF,TGTGCCAACAGCCGGACTAGCGGGAGCCTCTACGAGCAGTACTTC
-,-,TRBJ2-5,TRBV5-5,CTRSSKTREETQYF,TGTACCAGGAGCTCGAAGACTAGGGAAGAGACCCAGTACTTC
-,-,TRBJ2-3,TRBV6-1,CASSRTETQYF,TGTGCCAGCAGTCGGACAGAAACGCAGTATTTT
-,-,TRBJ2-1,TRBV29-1,CSVKGPGGGQFF,TGCAGTGTTAAAGGGCCAGGGGGGGGGCAGTTCTTC
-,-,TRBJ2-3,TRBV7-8,CASSSGAGTDTQFF,TGTGCCAGCAGCTCAGGGGCAGGGACTGATACGCAGTTTTTT